Sequencing of this T cell receptor (beta chain) was carried out in a study of OX40 agonist ivuxolimab in advanced cancers. At the level of the study: Anti-PD-1, anti-PD-L1 or anti-CTLA-4 therapy given earlier was allowed, and roughly 40% had some.

Clones were read by immunoSEQ multiplex PCR, and TCRdb kept only the in-frame ones, dropping some. The sample shows fewer than 100,000 clones, 89% of them seen only once. The CDR3 sequence is 13 residues long. V shed 5 bases and J 5 bases; nucleotides not matched to a gene: 5. The germline V gene encodes CDR1 SEHNR and CDR2 FQNEAQ (reference sequence). This clone was observed once. Its matching antigen is unknown. Findings and caveats of the study: Low clonal expansion, among the lowest seen, marked partial responders at 0.1-3.0 mg/kg.

Sequences were derived from CD4+ or CD8+ T cells sorted from blood, sampled in a trial of the OX40 agonist ivuxolimab. The receptor comes from an adult with an advanced solid tumor such as melanoma, head and neck, liver or kidney cancer. The genes are TRBV7-9 and TRBJ1-1; 7 bases fit TRBD1. The CDR3 nucleotides read TGTGCCAGCAGCGGGACAGTGAGGACTGAAGCTTTCTTT. Translating it yields CASSGTVRTEAFF.